The source of this T cell receptor (beta chain) is a study of blood T cell repertoires in COVID-19. Whole-study context: COVID-19 samples collected from the United States, Italy and Spain covered acute and convalescent phases. T cells, B-cell-depleted T cells, or PBMCs supplied cDNA or gDNA.

The V gene's germline CDR1 is ENHRY and CDR2 SYGVKD. The CDR3 consists of 13 residues. The V end was cut by 0 bases, the J end by 11 bases, with 13 bases between. Produced via immunoSEQ multiplex PCR; TCRdb's table is partial and in-frame only. Altogether 95,000 or so clones are present, 65% to 90% being singletons, with the ten largest covering around 1.3%. The chain uses TRBV10-3 and TRBJ1-1, with unresolved D. Material for sequencing was peripheral blood. This receptor was taken from an elderly man with active or convalescent COVID-19. The CDR3 protein is CAISESKVAVAFF. The CDR3 region has the DNA TGTGCCATCAGTGAGTCCAAGGTAGCGGTGGCTTTCTTT.